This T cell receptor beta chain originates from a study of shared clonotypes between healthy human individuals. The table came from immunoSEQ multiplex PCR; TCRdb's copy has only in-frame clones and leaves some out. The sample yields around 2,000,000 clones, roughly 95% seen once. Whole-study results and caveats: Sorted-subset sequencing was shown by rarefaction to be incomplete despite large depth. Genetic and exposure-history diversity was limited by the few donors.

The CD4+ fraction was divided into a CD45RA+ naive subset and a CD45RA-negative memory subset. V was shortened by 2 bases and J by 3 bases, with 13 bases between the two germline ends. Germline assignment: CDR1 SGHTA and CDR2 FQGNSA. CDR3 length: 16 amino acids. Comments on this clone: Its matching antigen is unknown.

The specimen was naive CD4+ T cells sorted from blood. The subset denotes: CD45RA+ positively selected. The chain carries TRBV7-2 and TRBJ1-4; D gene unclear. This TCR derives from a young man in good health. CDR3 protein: CASSLLSGKANEKLFF. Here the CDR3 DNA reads TGTGCCAGCAGCTTATTATCGGGGAAGGCTAATGAAAAACTGTTTTTT.